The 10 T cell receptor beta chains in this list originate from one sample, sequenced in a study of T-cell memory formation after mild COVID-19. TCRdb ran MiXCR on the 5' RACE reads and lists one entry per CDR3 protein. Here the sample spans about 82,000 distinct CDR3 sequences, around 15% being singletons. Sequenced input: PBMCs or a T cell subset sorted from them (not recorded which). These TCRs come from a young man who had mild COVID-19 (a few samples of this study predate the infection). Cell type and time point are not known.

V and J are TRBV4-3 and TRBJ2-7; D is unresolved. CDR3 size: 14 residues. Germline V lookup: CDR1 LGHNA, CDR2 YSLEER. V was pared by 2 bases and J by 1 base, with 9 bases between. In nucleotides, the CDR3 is TGCGCCAGCAGCCAACGAGCCCGTTCCTACGAGCAGTACTTC. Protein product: CASSQRARSYEQYF.

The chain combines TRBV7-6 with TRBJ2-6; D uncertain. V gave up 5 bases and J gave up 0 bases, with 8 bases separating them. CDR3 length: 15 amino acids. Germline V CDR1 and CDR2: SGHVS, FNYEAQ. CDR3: CASSNSASGANVLTF. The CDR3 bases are TGTGCCAGCAGCAATTCAGCCTCTGGGGCCAACGTCCTGACTTTC.

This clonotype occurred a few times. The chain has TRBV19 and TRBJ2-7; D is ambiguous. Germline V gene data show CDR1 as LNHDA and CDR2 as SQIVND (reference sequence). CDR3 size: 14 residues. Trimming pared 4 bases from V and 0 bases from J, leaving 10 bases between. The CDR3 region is CASSTTASSYEQYV. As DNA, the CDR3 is TGTGCCAGTAGTACTACGGCCAGCTCCTACGAGCAGTACGTC.

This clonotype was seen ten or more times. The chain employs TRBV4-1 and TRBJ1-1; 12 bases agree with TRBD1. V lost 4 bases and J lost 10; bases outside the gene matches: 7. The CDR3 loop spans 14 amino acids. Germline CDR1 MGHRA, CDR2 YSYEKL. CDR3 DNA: TGCGCCAGCAGCCCCTGGGACAGGGGGCAAATAGCTTTCTTT. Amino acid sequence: CASSPWDRGQIAFF.

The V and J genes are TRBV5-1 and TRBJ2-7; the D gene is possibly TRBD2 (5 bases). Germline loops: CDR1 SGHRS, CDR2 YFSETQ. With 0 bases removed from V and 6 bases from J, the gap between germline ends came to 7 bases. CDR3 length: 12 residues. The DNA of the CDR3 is TGCGCCAGCAGCTTGGGTGGGAGCGAGCAGTACTTC. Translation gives CASSLGGSEQYF.

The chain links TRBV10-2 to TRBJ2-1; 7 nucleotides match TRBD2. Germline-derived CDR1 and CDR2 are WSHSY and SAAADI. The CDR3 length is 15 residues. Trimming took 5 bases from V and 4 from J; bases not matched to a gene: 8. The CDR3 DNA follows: TGCGCCAGCAGTCCTCAGCGGGACTATTACAATGAGCAGTTCTTC. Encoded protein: CASSPQRDYYNEQFF.

CDR3 protein: CASSQDLRGCAFF. Written as DNA, the CDR3 is TGCGCCAGCAGCCAAGATCTCAGGGGGTGTGCTTTCTTT. The V and J genes are TRBV4-3 and TRBJ1-1; 7 bases align to TRBD1. Germline-derived CDR1 and CDR2 are LGHNA and YSLEER. V shed 0 bases, J shed 11 bases, and the junction held 6 bases outside the gene matches. The CDR3 consists of 13 residues.

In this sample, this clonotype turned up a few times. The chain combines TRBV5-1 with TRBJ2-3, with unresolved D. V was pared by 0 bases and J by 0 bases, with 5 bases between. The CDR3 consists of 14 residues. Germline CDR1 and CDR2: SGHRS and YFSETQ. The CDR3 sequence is CASSLEDSTDTQYF. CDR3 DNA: TGCGCCAGCAGCTTGGAAGACAGCACAGATACGCAGTATTTT. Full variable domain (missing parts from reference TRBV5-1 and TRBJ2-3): KAGVTQTPRYLIKTRGQQVTLSCSPISGHRSVSWYQQTPGQGLQFLFEYFSETQRNKGNFPGRFSGRQFSNSRSEMNVSTLELGDSALYLCASSLEDSTDTQYFGPGTRLTVL.

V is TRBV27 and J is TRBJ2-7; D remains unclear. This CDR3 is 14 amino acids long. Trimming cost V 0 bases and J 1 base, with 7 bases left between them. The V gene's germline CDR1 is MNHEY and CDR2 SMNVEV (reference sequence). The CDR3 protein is CASSLSLTSYEQYF. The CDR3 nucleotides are TGTGCCAGCAGTTTATCGCTCACGTCCTACGAGCAGTACTTC.

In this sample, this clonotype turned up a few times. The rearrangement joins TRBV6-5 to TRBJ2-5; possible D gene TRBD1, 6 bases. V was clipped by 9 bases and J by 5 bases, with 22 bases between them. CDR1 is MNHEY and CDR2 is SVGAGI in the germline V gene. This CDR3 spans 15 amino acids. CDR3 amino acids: CARGYPGAPRETQYF. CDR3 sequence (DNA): TGTGCCAGAGGCTACCCAGGGGCGCCCCGGGAGACCCAGTACTTC.